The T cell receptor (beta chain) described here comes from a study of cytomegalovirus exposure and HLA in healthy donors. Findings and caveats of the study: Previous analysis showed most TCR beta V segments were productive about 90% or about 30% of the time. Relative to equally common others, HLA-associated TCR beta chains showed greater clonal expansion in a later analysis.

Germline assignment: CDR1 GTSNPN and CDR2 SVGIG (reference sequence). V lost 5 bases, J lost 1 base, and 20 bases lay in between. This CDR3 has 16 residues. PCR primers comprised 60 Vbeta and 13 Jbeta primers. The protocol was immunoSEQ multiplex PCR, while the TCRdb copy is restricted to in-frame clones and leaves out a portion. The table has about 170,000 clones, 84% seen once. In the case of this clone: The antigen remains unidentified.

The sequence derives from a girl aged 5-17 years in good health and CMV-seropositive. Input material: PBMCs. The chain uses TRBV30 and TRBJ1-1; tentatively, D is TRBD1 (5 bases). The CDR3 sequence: CAWDIVPGRGNTEAFF. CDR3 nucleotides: TGTGCCTGGGATATTGTCCCGGGGCGGGGGAACACTGAAGCTTTCTTT.